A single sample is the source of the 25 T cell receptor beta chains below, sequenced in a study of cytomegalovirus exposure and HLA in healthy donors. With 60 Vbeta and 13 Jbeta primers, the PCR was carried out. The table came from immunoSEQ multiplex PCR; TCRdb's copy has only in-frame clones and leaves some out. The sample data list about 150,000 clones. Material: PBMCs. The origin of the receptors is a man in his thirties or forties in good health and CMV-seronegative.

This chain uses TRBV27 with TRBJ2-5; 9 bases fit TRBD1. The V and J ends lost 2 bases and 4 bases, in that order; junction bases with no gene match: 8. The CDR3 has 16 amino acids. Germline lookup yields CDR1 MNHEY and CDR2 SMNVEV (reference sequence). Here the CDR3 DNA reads TGTGCCAGCAGTTTACTGGGACAGGGAGGTCGAGAGACCCAGTACTTC. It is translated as CASSLLGQGGRETQYF.

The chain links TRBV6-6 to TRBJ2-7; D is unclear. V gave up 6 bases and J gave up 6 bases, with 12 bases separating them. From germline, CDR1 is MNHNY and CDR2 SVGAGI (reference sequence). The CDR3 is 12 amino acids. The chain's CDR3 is CASRSESSEQYF. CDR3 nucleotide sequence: TGTGCCAGCAGGTCGGAGTCTAGCGAGCAGTACTTC.

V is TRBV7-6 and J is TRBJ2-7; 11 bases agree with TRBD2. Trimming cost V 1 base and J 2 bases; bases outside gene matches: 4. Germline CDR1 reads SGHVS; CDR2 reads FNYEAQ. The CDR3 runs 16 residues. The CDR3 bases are TGTGCCAGCAGCTTAGGACTAGCGGGGACAACCTACGAGCAGTACTTC. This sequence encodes CASSLGLAGTTYEQYF.

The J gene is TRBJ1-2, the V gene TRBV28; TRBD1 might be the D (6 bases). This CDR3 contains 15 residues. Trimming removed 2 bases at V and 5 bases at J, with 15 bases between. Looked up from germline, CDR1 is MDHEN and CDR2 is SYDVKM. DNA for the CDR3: TGTGCCAGCAGTTTAGGTATAGGGAGGGGGTATGGCTACACCTTC. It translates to CASSLGIGRGYGYTF.

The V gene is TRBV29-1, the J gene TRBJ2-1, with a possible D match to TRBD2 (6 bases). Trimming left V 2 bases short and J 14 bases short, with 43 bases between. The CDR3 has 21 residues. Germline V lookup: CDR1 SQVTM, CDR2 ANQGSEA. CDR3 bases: TGCAGCGTTGAATTTCATAGTGAGACTAGTTTAGTCAGCGCCAACTTAATGAGGAAGTTCTTC. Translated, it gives CSVEFHSETSLVSANLMRKFF.

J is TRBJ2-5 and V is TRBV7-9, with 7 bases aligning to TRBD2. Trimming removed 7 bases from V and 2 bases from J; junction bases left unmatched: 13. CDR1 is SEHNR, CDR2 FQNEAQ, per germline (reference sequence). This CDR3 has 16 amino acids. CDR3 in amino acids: CASTPPGGAEQETQYF. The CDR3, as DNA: TGTGCCAGCACCCCGCCGGGAGGAGCGGAACAAGAGACCCAGTACTTC. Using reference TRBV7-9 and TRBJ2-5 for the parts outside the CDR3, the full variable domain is DTGVSQNPRHKITKRGQNVTFRCDPISEHNRLYWYRQTLGQGPEFLTYFQNEAQLEKSRLLSDRFSAERPKGSFSTLEIQRTEQGDSAMYLCASTPPGGAEQETQYFGPGTRLLVL.

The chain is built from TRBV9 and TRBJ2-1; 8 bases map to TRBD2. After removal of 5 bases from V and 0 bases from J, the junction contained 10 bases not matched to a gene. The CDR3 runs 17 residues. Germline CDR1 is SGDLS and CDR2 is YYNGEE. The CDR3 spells CASSRLAPRSSYNEQFF. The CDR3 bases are TGTGCCAGCAGTAGACTAGCGCCTAGAAGCTCCTACAATGAGCAGTTCTTC.

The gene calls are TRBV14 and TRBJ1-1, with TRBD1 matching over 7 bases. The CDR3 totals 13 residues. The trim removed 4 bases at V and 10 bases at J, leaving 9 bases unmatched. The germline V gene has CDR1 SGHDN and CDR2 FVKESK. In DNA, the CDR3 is TGTGCCAGCAGCCTCCGCGAGGGGGCTGGAGCTTTCTTT. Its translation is CASSLREGAGAFF.

CDR3 sequence reads: CASSLEGTLYQETQYF. DNA of the CDR3: TGCGCCAGCAGCCTAGAAGGGACTTTGTACCAAGAGACCCAGTACTTC. The chain joins TRBV10-2 to TRBJ2-5; weak D call: TRBD2 (6 bases). From germline, CDR1 is WSHSY and CDR2 SAAADI. Trimming shortened V by 6 bases and J by 0 bases, and 17 bases separated the two germline ends. This CDR3 region has 16 residues.

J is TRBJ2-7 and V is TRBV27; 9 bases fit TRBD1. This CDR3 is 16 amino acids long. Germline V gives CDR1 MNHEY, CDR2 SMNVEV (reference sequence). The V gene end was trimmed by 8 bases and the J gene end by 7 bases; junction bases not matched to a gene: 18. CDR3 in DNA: TGTGCCAGCCCATGGGATAGACAGGGGGGGCGTCTAGAGCAGTACTTC. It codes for CASPWDRQGGRLEQYF.

The DNA of the CDR3 is TGCGCCAGCAGCCCGACGGGACAGGGGGACAACTATGGCTACACCTTC. This translates into CASSPTGQGDNYGYTF. The chain has TRBV5-1 and TRBJ1-2; 11 bases align to TRBD1. This CDR3 contains 16 residues. V shed 4 bases and J 2 bases; nucleotides not matched to a gene: 7. Germline V gives CDR1 SGHRS, CDR2 YFSETQ.

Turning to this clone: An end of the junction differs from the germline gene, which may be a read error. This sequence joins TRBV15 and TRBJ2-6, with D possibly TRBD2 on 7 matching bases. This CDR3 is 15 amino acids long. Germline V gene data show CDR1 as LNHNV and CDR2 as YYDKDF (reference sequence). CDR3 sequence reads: CATSKGGSEANVLTF. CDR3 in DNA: TGTGCCACCAGCAAGGGGGGGTCTGAGGCCAACGTCCTGACTTTC.

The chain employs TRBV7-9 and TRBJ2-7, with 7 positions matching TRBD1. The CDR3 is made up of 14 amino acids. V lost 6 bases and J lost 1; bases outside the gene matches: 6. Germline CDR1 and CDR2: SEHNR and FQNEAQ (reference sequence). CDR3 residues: CASRIGTVSYEQYF. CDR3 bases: TGTGCCAGCAGGATCGGGACAGTGTCCTACGAGCAGTACTTC.

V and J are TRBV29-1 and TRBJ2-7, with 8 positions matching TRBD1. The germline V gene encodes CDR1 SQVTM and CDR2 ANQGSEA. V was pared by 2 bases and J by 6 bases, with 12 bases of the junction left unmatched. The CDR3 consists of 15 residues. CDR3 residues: CSVEKSWAGGREQYF. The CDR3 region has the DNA TGCAGCGTTGAAAAAAGTTGGGCAGGGGGCCGCGAGCAGTACTTC.

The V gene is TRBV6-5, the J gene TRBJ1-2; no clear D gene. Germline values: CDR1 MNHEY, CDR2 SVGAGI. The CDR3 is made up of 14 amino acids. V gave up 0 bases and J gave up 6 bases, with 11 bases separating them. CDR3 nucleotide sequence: TGTGCCAGCAGTTACTCGATTGAGGGCCATGGCTACACCTTC. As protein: CASSYSIEGHGYTF.

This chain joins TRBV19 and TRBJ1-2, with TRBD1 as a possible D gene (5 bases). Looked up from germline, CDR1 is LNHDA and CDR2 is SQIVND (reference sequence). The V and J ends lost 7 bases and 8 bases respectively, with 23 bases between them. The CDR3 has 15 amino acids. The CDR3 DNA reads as TGTGCCAGTACCCCAGGTGTGGGGCTAGGTCACGGCTACACCTTC. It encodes CASTPGVGLGHGYTF.

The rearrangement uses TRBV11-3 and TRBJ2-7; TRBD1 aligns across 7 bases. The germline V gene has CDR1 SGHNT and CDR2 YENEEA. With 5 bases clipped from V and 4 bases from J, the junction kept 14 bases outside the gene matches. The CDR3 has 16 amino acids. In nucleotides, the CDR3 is TGTGCCAGCAGCCCCCCTCCTGACAGGGCCCCTTACGAGCAGTACTTC. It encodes CASSPPPDRAPYEQYF.

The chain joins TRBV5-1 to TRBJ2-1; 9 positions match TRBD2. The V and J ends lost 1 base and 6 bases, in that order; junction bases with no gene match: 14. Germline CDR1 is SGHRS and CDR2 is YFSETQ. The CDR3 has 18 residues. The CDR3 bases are TGCGCCAGCAGCTTGAGGGTAGCGGGAGAATTGATGGGCAATGAGCAGTTCTTC. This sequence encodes CASSLRVAGELMGNEQFF.

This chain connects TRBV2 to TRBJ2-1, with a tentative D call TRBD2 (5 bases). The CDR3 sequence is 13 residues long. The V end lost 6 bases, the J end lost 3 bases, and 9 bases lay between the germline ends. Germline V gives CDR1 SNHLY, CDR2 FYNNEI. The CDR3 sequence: CASRDSFYNEQFF. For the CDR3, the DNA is TGTGCCAGCAGGGACTCGTTCTACAATGAGCAGTTCTTC. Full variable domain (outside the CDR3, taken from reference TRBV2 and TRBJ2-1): EPEVTQTPSHQVTQMGQEVILRCVPISNHLYFYWYRQILGQKVEFLVSFYNNEISEKSEIFDDQFSVERPDGSNFTLKIRSTKLEDSAMYFCASRDSFYNEQFFGPGTRLTVL.

CDR3 loop: CASSEIGGAQIYEQYF. CDR3 in DNA: TGTGCCAGCAGTGAAATAGGCGGGGCCCAGATCTACGAGCAGTACTTC. This chain connects TRBV25-1 to TRBJ2-7, with TRBD2 as a possible D gene (6 bases). Trimming removed 2 bases from V and 3 bases from J, with 17 bases in between. Germline V gene data show CDR1 as MGHDK and CDR2 as SYGVNS. The CDR3 has 16 residues.

This CDR3 is CASSDAGQGIFVSNQPQHF. CDR3 nucleotide sequence: TGTGCCAGCAGTGATGCGGGACAGGGGATTTTTGTTAGCAATCAGCCCCAGCATTTT. The chain links TRBV2 to TRBJ1-5, with 10 bases that match TRBD1. CDR1 is SNHLY, CDR2 FYNNEI, per germline. The V segment lost 3 bases and the J segment 0 bases; nucleotides outside the gene matches: 11. This CDR3 spans 19 amino acids.

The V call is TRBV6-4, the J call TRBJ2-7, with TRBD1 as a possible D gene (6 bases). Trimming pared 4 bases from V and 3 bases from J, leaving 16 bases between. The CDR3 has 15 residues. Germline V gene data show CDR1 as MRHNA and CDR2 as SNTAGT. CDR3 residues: CASSARPGAGYEQYF. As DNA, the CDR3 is TGTGCCAGCAGTGCTCGTCCAGGGGCCGGCTACGAGCAGTACTTC.

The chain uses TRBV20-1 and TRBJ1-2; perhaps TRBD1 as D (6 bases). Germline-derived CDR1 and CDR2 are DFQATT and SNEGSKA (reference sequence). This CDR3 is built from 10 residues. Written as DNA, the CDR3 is TGCAGCGGACAGCTATATGGCTACACCTTC. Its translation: CSGQLYGYTF.

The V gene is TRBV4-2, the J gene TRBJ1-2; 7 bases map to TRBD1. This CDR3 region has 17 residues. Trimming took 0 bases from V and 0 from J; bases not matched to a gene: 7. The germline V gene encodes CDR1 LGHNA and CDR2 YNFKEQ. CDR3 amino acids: CASSQEMRQGANYGYTF. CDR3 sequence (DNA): TGTGCCAGCAGCCAAGAAATGAGGCAGGGGGCTAACTATGGCTACACCTTC.

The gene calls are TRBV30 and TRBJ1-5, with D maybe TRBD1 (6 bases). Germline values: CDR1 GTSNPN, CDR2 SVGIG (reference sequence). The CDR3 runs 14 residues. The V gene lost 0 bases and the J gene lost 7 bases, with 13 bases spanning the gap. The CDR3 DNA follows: TGTGCCTGGAGTGTAGGGACAACGGTCCAGCCCCAGCATTTT. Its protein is CAWSVGTTVQPQHF.